Each of the 28 T cell receptor beta chains below was sequenced from the same sample in a study of Graves' ophthalmopathy and Graves' hyperthyroidism. RNA served as the template for amplifying TCR beta CDR3 regions. The first-round RT-PCR employed HTBI primers together with the Qiagen OneStep RT-PCR kit. A multiplex PCR was then performed as the second round. TCRdb independently ran MiXCR on the multiplex PCR reads; one entry per CDR3 protein. The sample carries 560,000 or so distinct CDR3 sequences, 35% to 45% recorded once. The sequencing sample was made of peripheral blood or thyroid tissue (not recorded which). The receptors originated from an adult man with Graves' hyperthyroidism.

Comments on this clonotype: This CDR3 fails to terminate in the conserved phenylalanine or tryptophan, so it likely reflects a read error. The limits of the CDR3 on the DNA are not certain, so only TCRdb's listed CDR3 is given. V gene TRBV29-1 combines with J gene TRBJ1-3. The CDR3 is made up of 8 amino acids, end residues included. CDR1 and CDR2 (germline): SQVTM, ANQGSEA. This CDR3 is CSVAASGL.

On this clonotype itself: One end of the junction varies from germline; a read error may be responsible. CDR3 nucleotide sequence: TGTGCCAGCGGCTTAGGTGCTGGGCAGCTTTATGGCTACACCTTC. Translating it yields CASGLGAGQLYGYTF. The genes are TRBV7-9 and TRBJ1-2; D unclear. In germline, CDR1 is SEHNR, CDR2 FQNEAQ (reference sequence). The CDR3 length is 15 residues. The variable domain in full, with the rest retrieved from reference TRBV7-9 and TRBJ1-2, is DTGVSQNPRHKITKRGQNVTFRCDPISEHNRLYWYRQTLGQGPEFLTYFQNEAQLEKSRLLSDRFSAERPKGSFSTLEIQRTEQGDSAMYLCASGLGAGQLYGYTFGSGTRLTVV.

This clonotype was seen many times. The chain recombines TRBV20-1 with TRBJ2-5; tentative D call: TRBD2 (6 bases). V lost 0 bases to trimming and J lost 5 bases, with 13 bases between them. CDR1 is DFQATT and CDR2 is SNEGSKA in the germline V gene (reference sequence). CDR3 length: 14 amino acids. CDR3 loop: CSARDFAGGETQYF. The CDR3 DNA follows: TGCAGTGCTAGAGATTTTGCCGGAGGGGAGACCCAGTACTTC.

The chain joins TRBV5-1 to TRBJ1-2, with a tentative D call TRBD1 (5 bases). This CDR3 is 17 amino acids long. CDR1 and CDR2 from the germline V gene are SGHRS and YFSETQ. The V gene lost 0 bases and the J gene lost 2 bases, with 17 bases spanning the gap. For the CDR3, the DNA is TGCGCCAGCAGCTTGGCCCAAGGGGTGGGTAGAAACTATGGCTACACCTTC. Its translation is CASSLAQGVGRNYGYTF.

This clonotype was counted at least ten times. The rearrangement uses TRBV7-9 and TRBJ2-6, with TRBD1 identical over 7 bases. The junction had 1 base not matched to a gene; V was cut back by 4 bases and J by 1 base. Germline lookup yields CDR1 SEHNR and CDR2 FQNEAQ (reference sequence). The CDR3 spans 15 residues. The CDR3 nucleotides are TGTGCCAGCAGCTGGACAGGATCTGGGGCCAACGTCCTGACTTTC. Amino acids: CASSWTGSGANVLTF.

The rearrangement uses TRBV7-2 and TRBJ1-4; D gene unclear. Trimming stripped 3 bases from V and 5 bases from J, with 10 bases between. The CDR3 contains 14 residues. Germline lookup yields CDR1 SGHTA and CDR2 FQGNSA. The CDR3 DNA reads as TGTGCCAGCAGCTTTTCGGCGTTCAATGAAAAACTGTTTTTT. Residues: CASSFSAFNEKLFF. The full variable domain, rest sourced from reference TRBV7-2 and TRBJ1-4, is GAGVSQSPSNKVTEKGKDVELRCDPISGHTALYWYRQSLGQGLEFLIYFQGNSAPDKSGLPSDRFSAERTGGSVSTLTIQRTQQEDSAVYLCASSFSAFNEKLFFGSGTQLSVL.

This clonotype appeared many times. This chain uses TRBV7-2 with TRBJ1-2, with D unclear. Trimming left V 0 bases short and J 6 bases short, with 8 bases between. The CDR3 loop spans 13 amino acids. Germline V gene sequence: CDR1 SGHTA, CDR2 FQGNSA. The CDR3 spells CASSLAQGHGYTF. Written as DNA, the CDR3 is TGTGCCAGCAGCTTAGCGCAAGGGCATGGCTACACCTTC.

The rearrangement uses TRBV7-9 and TRBJ1-6; 7 bases line up with TRBD1. CDR1 and CDR2 from the germline V gene are SEHNR and FQNEAQ (reference sequence). The CDR3 runs to 14 residues. The V gene end was trimmed by 5 bases and the J gene end by 10 bases; junction bases not matched to a gene: 8. CDR3 in amino acids: CASSPGQAGSPLHF. CDR3 nucleotide sequence: TGTGCCAGCAGCCCAGGACAGGCTGGATCACCCCTCCACTTT.

This clonotype was seen at least ten times. The chain is built from TRBV6-1 and TRBJ2-5; 13 positions agree with TRBD2. The CDR3 totals 15 residues. V lost 7 bases to trimming and J lost 2 bases; unmatched junction nucleotides: 4. Germline CDR1 is MNHNS and CDR2 is SASEGT. The CDR3 DNA reads TGTGCCAGCAAAAGACTAGCGGGAGGTCAAGAGACCCAGTACTTC. This codes for CASKRLAGGQETQYF.

In its sample, this clonotype was seen many times. V usage is TRBV5-1 and J usage is TRBJ2-7, with D perhaps TRBD1 (5 bases). The germline V gene has CDR1 SGHRS and CDR2 YFSETQ. V gave up 8 bases and J gave up 0 bases, with 9 bases separating them. The CDR3 is 12 amino acids. The CDR3 coding sequence is TGCGCCAGTGCAGGGTCCTCCTACGAGCAGTACTTC. Encoded protein: CASAGSSYEQYF.

V is TRBV12-3 or TRBV12-4 and J is TRBJ2-2, with D perhaps matching TRBD2 (6 bases). The CDR3 length is 16 residues. The V end was cut by 7 bases, the J end by 2 bases, with 17 bases between. CDR3 nucleotides: TGTGCCAGCACCCTAGTGGGGGGAAGAAACACCGGGGAGCTGTTTTTT. Protein product: CASTLVGGRNTGELFF.

Many counts were recorded for this clonotype. The chain joins TRBV11-2 to TRBJ1-4, with 9 bases fitting TRBD1. Germline assignment: CDR1 SGHAT and CDR2 FQNNGV. Trimming cost V 5 bases and J 6 bases; bases outside gene matches: 4. CDR3 length equals 14 residues. The CDR3 is CASSPRTGDEKLFF. The CDR3 DNA sequence: TGTGCCAGCAGCCCGAGGACAGGGGATGAAAAACTGTTTTTT.

The chain links TRBV20-1 to TRBJ1-1; D might be TRBD1 (5 bases). Germline V CDR1 and CDR2: DFQATT, SNEGSKA (reference sequence). The V end lost 3 bases, the J end lost 3 bases, and 11 bases lay between the germline ends. The CDR3 runs to 13 residues. The CDR3 DNA reads as TGCAGTGCTAGGGAGGACACGCACACTGAAGCTTTCTTT. Translating gives CSAREDTHTEAFF.

V usage is TRBV29-1 and J usage is TRBJ2-5, with 8 bases fitting TRBD2. The germline V gene has CDR1 SQVTM and CDR2 ANQGSEA. This CDR3 contains 12 residues. V dropped 0 bases and J dropped 13; count of bases not matched to a gene: 7. This CDR3 is CSVEDQAGALYF. The DNA of the CDR3 is TGCAGCGTTGAAGATCAAGCGGGGGCCCTGTACTTC. The complete variable domain, with remaining parts taken from reference TRBV29-1 and TRBJ2-5, reads SAVISQKPSRDICQRGTSLTIQCQVDSQVTMMFWYRQQPGQSLTLIATANQGSEATYESGFVIDKFPISRPNLTFSTLTVSNMSPEDSSIYLCSVEDQAGALYFGPGTRLLVL.

On this clonotype itself: A much larger clone lies a single base off, so this may be a read error. The V gene is TRBV10-3, the J gene TRBJ1-5, with D possibly matching TRBD1 (6 bases). The ends were cut back, 6 bases at V and 3 bases at J, with 12 bases in the middle. CDR1 is ENHRY and CDR2 is SYGVKD in the germline V gene. The CDR3 loop spans 14 amino acids. CDR3 in amino acids: CAIRMQGHNQPQHF. Written as DNA, the CDR3 is TGTGCCATCAGAATGCAGGGACACAATCAGCCCCAGCATTTT.

In its sample, this clonotype was seen many times. This rearrangement joins TRBV12-3 or TRBV12-4 to TRBJ2-5; 7 bases fit TRBD2. Unmatched junction bases numbered 13, after V lost 7 bases and J lost 2 bases. This CDR3 region has 16 residues. In nucleotides, the CDR3 is TGTGCCAGCACCCCTCGGGGGGAACAAATACAAGAGACCCAGTACTTC. This codes for CASTPRGEQIQETQYF.

A few counts support this clonotype. A read error is possible here, since a much larger clone lies one base away. CDR3 bases: TGCAGCGTTGAAACCGGCGGGATAGAGACCCAGTACTTC. It specifies CSVETGGIETQYF. The chain has TRBV29-1 and TRBJ2-5; D perhaps matches TRBD2 (6 bases). V shed 2 bases and J shed 4 bases, with 11 bases lying between them. Germline CDR1 and CDR2: SQVTM and ANQGSEA. The CDR3 runs to 13 residues.

In this sample, this clonotype turned up many times. This chain joins TRBV20-1 and TRBJ1-2, with 12 nucleotides matching TRBD1. V lost 2 bases to trimming and J lost 3 bases; unmatched junction nucleotides: 7. The CDR3 contains 16 residues. CDR1 is DFQATT, CDR2 SNEGSKA, per germline (reference sequence). CDR3 region: CSARSSGQGAYYGYTF. For the CDR3, the DNA is TGCAGTGCTAGAAGTTCGGGACAGGGGGCTTACTATGGCTACACCTTC.

In this sample, this clonotype turned up many times. V and J are TRBV19 and TRBJ1-2, with 7 bases that match TRBD1. CDR1 LNHDA and CDR2 SQIVND come from the germline V gene (reference sequence). The CDR3 is 14 amino acids. V lost 3 bases to trimming and J lost 6 bases; unmatched junction nucleotides: 7. CDR3 in DNA: TGTGCCAGTAGTATTGATCTGACAGGGAATGGCTACACCTTC. This gives the protein CASSIDLTGNGYTF.

This clonotype was seen only a few times. The chain links TRBV2 to TRBJ1-1, with no clear D. The CDR3 has 15 residues. Per germline, CDR1 SNHLY and CDR2 FYNNEI. The ends were cut back, 2 bases at V and 3 bases at J, with 13 bases in the middle. DNA for the CDR3: TGTGCCAGCAGTGAATATAGCCCCGTGGACACTGAAGCTTTCTTT. Its translation is CASSEYSPVDTEAFF.

This clonotype showed up many times. The J gene is TRBJ1-2, the V gene TRBV2; D remains unclear. V gave up 8 bases and J gave up 0 bases, with 13 bases separating them. This CDR3 is 14 amino acids long. Germline assignment: CDR1 SNHLY and CDR2 FYNNEI. This CDR3 reads CASPQGLANYGYTF. The DNA of the CDR3 is TGTGCCAGCCCCCAAGGGCTCGCTAACTATGGCTACACCTTC.

V gene TRBV29-1 combines with J gene TRBJ2-2; D might be TRBD1 (5 bases). The CDR3 spans 14 residues. The germline CDR1 and CDR2 sequences are SQVTM and ANQGSEA. Trimming removed 3 bases at V and 1 base at J, with 9 bases between. The CDR3 nucleotides are TGCAGCGTTGACTGGGGCCGGAACACCGGGGAGCTGTTTTTT. Translation: CSVDWGRNTGELFF.

CDR3: CASSLGAGVLYEQYF. DNA for the CDR3: TGTGCCAGCAGCCTCGGGGCGGGAGTGCTCTACGAGCAGTACTTC. This chain connects TRBV7-8 to TRBJ2-7, with 7 bases that match TRBD2. Trimming removed 5 bases from V and 3 bases from J; junction bases left unmatched: 10. The germline V gene has CDR1 SGHVS and CDR2 FQNEAQ. The CDR3 length is 15 residues.

V is TRBV29-1 and J is TRBJ2-7, with 10 positions matching TRBD2. The CDR3 extends over 13 amino acids. The germline CDR1 and CDR2 sequences are SQVTM and ANQGSEA. V dropped 7 bases and J dropped 3; count of bases not matched to a gene: 6. The CDR3 region is CSATSGEHYEQYF. The CDR3 nucleotides read TGCAGCGCTACTAGCGGGGAGCACTACGAGCAGTACTTC.

The chain carries TRBV7-9 and TRBJ2-7, with a possible D match to TRBD1 (7 bases). The CDR3 is 18 residues long. V dropped 2 bases and J dropped 0 bases, with 20 bases sitting between them. In germline, CDR1 is SEHNR, CDR2 FQNEAQ (reference sequence). DNA of the CDR3: TGTGCCAGCAGCTTATCGGTTTGGGCGGGACAGAGCTCCTACGAGCAGTACTTC. Protein sequence: CASSLSVWAGQSSYEQYF.

The chain combines TRBV7-9 with TRBJ1-4, with D unresolved. Trimming took 4 bases from V and 5 from J, leaving 14 bases between them. Germline lookup yields CDR1 SEHNR and CDR2 FQNEAQ (reference sequence). This CDR3 has 15 residues. The CDR3 DNA is TGTGCCAGCAGCTCGGGAGGCAGCGTAAATGAAAAACTGTTTTTT. This codes for CASSSGGSVNEKLFF. Combining the CDR3 with reference TRBV7-9 and TRBJ1-4 gives the whole variable domain DTGVSQNPRHKITKRGQNVTFRCDPISEHNRLYWYRQTLGQGPEFLTYFQNEAQLEKSRLLSDRFSAERPKGSFSTLEIQRTEQGDSAMYLCASSSGGSVNEKLFFGSGTQLSVL.

At least ten counts were recorded for this clonotype. V and J are TRBV20-1 and TRBJ2-7; TRBD2 matches 13 bases. Germline V CDR1 and CDR2: DFQATT, SNEGSKA (reference sequence). The CDR3 is 15 amino acids. V lost 8 bases and J lost 9; bases outside the gene matches: 16. CDR3 protein: CSPLGWTSGGLLQYF. CDR3 DNA: TGCAGTCCACTGGGGTGGACTAGCGGGGGCCTCCTGCAGTACTTC.

This clonotype was observed many times. The genes are TRBV7-8 and TRBJ1-5; 7 bases agree with TRBD1. Germline values: CDR1 SGHVS, CDR2 FQNEAQ. This CDR3 contains 16 residues. Trimming cost V 3 bases and J 6 bases; bases outside gene matches: 11. This CDR3 is CASSLGPGTDRQPQHF. The CDR3 coding sequence is TGTGCCAGCAGCTTGGGCCCCGGGACAGATCGTCAGCCCCAGCATTTT.